This TCR beta chain was observed in a study of blood T cell repertoires in COVID-19. The CDR3 has 13 residues. Trimming took off 2 bases at V and 7 bases at J, with 8 bases between the two ends. Per germline, CDR1 SEHNR and CDR2 FQNEAQ (reference sequence). Participant ages covered roughly 18 to 89 years across about 22 US areas. Per the study methods: By means of reference gene primer amplification, nucleated cell counts were estimated. The assay was immunoSEQ multiplex PCR, and TCRdb's table has in-frame clones only and misses some. The DNA gave D and trimming, while V, J and clone size come from that table. The sample has over 200,000 clones; approximately 90% are singletons.

This sequence originates from a man aged 25 to 40 who had recovered from COVID-19. The chain carries TRBV7-9 and TRBJ1-4; D not certain. Source material: PBMCs or T cells enriched from blood (not recorded which). CDR3 sequence: CASSLLTGEKLFF. The CDR3 bases are TGTGCCAGCAGCTTACTGACTGGTGAAAAACTGTTTTTT.